This T cell receptor beta chain is drawn from a study of blood T cells in healthy people across ages. V was pared by 5 bases and J by 6 bases, with 8 bases of the junction left unmatched. The CDR3 has 14 amino acids. Germline V gene sequence: CDR1 MNHNS, CDR2 SASEGT. This clonotype was detected a few times. Through a sample-barcoded 5' primer and a J-beta primer mix, a second PCR was run for roughly 6 to 12 cycles. A single record per CDR3 protein comes from TCRdb applying MiXCR to the 5' RACE reads. The table includes around 800,000 distinct CDR3 sequences, roughly 25% detected once. The same sample was also studied in work on T cells of mothers and their children.

The sequence derives from a boy between 10 and 17 years old in good health. This chain links TRBV6-1 with TRBJ2-5, with 8 bases identical to TRBD2. The sequenced sample consisted of blood. CDR3 sequence (DNA): TGTGCCAGCAGTAGGTTAGCGGGGTTAAAGACCCAGTACTTC. Encoded protein: CASSRLAGLKTQYF.